This T cell receptor (beta chain) was identified during a study of early T cells in non-severe SARS-CoV-2 infection. A single record per CDR3 protein comes from TCRdb applying MiXCR to the 5' RACE reads. The sample carries approximately 76,000 distinct CDR3 sequences, 9.5% to 13% recorded once. The CDR3 covers 14 residues. Germline V gives CDR1 SGHNT, CDR2 YENEEA. V was pared by 7 bases and J by 0 bases, with 13 bases between. This TCR derives from an adult who was a healthcare worker with PCR-confirmed SARS-CoV-2 infection or an uninfected control (not recorded which). The J gene is TRBJ2-7, the V gene TRBV11-3; either TRBD1 or TRBD2 may fit D (5 bases each). The sample comprised whole blood. The CDR3 spells CASTGDPSSYEQYF. DNA of the CDR3: TGTGCCAGCACCGGGGACCCTAGCTCCTACGAGCAGTACTTC.